The clone carrying this T cell receptor beta chain has at least ten counts. Its target is unknown. The data are from a study of T cells after yellow fever vaccination. Looking at the study overall: Researchers used SMART-Seq v4 Ultra Low Input to prepare fractions that had low cell numbers. Notes on the study in general: Clones from primary vaccination mostly reappeared after the booster (about 97% CD4, about 85% CD8). Few clonotypes appeared in both CD4 and CD8 compartments.

Generation of TCR cDNA used 5'RACE template switching (which added a universal primer site and UMIs). TCRdb independently ran MiXCR on the 5' RACE reads; one entry per CDR3 protein. The sample includes around 120,000 distinct CDR3 sequences, 7.2% of them seen just once. With V trimmed by 4 bases and J by 4 bases, 12 bases remained unmatched. CDR1 SGHTS and CDR2 YDEGEE come from the germline V gene. This CDR3 is 17 amino acids long. The receptor's source is a man aged 18 to 30 who received the YFV17D yellow fever vaccine. The chain combines TRBV5-8 with TRBJ2-3, with 10 nucleotides matching TRBD1. The sample here was CD4+ T cells sorted from PBMCs, taken around 45 days after the first yellow fever vaccination. The CDR3 DNA reads TGTGCCAGCAGCCGGCTTATCGGGACAGGGGTCTCAGATACGCAGTATTTT. Its translation is CASSRLIGTGVSDTQYF. Full variable domain (outside the CDR3, taken from reference TRBV5-8 and TRBJ2-3): EAGVTQSPTHLIKTRGQQATLRCSPISGHTSVYWYQQALGLGLQFLLWYDEGEERNRGNFPPRFSGRQFPNYSSELNVNALELEDSALYLCASSRLIGTGVSDTQYFGPGTRLTVL.